The entry that follows covers one T cell receptor (beta chain) sequence. Its antigen is not identified. The length of the CDR3 is 13 residues. Germline V gene lookup returns CDR1 MNHNS and CDR2 SASEGT. V shed 4 bases and J shed 9 bases, with 13 bases lying between them. The entry originates in a study of T cells in localized non-small cell lung cancer. Study-level results: Adjacent lung tissue had a median approximately 61 of the top 100 clones found in the tumor. Sequencing covered just one tumor region, so heterogeneity cannot be ruled out. The study linked higher blood T cell density to longer overall survival. Measurement of T cell clonality placed uninvolved adjacent lung highest, above the level in tumor.

Measured with immunoSEQ multiplex PCR; TCRdb has only the in-frame clones, and not every one. The table has tens of thousands of clones, 84% seen once. The clonotype was recovered from a man aged 40-75 years with stage I lung adenocarcinoma. This sample comprised peripheral blood, obtained before any cancer treatment. The J gene is TRBJ2-1, the V gene TRBV6-1; D possibly corresponds to TRBD1 (6 bases). DNA of the CDR3: TGTGCCAGCAGTGTTATCCAGGGGCCTGAGCAGTTCTTC. This codes for CASSVIQGPEQFF.